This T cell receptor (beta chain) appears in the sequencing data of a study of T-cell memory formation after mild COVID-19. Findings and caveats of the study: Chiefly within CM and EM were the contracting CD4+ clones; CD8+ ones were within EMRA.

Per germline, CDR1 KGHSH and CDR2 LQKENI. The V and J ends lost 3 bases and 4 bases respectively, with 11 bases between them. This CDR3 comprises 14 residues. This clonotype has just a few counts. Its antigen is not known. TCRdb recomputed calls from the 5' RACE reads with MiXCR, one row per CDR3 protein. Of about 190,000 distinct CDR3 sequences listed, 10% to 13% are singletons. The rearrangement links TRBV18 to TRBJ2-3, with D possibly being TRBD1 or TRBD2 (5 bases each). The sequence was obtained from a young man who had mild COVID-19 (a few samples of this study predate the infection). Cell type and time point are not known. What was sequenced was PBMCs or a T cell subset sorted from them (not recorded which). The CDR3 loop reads CASSPPGQPDTQYF. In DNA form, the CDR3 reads TGTGCCAGCTCACCTCCGGGGCAGCCAGATACGCAGTATTTT.